This T cell receptor beta chain was sequenced in a study of T cells of healthy individuals. TCRdb independently ran MiXCR on the 5' RACE reads; one entry per CDR3 protein. This sample has about 100,000 distinct CDR3 sequences; approximately 18% occur once, and the top ten carry around 6.4%. The germline gives CDR1 LGHNA, CDR2 YSLEER. There are 16 residues in the CDR3. The V and J ends lost 3 bases and 0 bases, in that order; junction bases with no gene match: 8. The V call is TRBV4-3, the J call TRBJ2-7; TRBD1 matches 7 bases. This clonotype originated in a human donor in good health. The CDR3 DNA follows: TGCGCCAGCAGCCACTCCACCGGACAGGTCTCCTACGAGCAGTACTTC. It is translated as CASSHSTGQVSYEQYF.